This note documents a single T cell receptor beta chain sequence. It was with 60 Vbeta and 13 Jbeta primers that the PCR ran. Original processing notes: Later reanalysis found about 78 million unique TCR beta chains, approximately 11 million of them shared. This table comes from immunoSEQ multiplex PCR, and its TCRdb copy is limited to in-frame clones, with some not included. D and trimming were read from the DNA, whereas the V and J calls and clone size are those reported in that table. Altogether approximately 110,000 clones are present, approximately 80% being singletons, with the ten largest covering roughly 2%. Germline CDR1 LGHNA, CDR2 YNFKEQ. The CDR3 extends over 16 amino acids. V lost 2 bases and J 4 bases, leaving 18 bases between the germline ends. This entry comes from a study of cytomegalovirus exposure and HLA in healthy donors.

This clonotype was obtained from a woman aged 25 to 39 in good health and CMV-seronegative. V and J are TRBV4-2 and TRBJ2-7; a possible D gene is TRBD2 (6 bases). The sample taken for sequencing was PBMCs. CDR3 nucleotides: TGTGCCAGCAGCCAAATAGCGGTTGGGACCCCTTACGAGCAGTACTTC. The encoded protein is CASSQIAVGTPYEQYF.